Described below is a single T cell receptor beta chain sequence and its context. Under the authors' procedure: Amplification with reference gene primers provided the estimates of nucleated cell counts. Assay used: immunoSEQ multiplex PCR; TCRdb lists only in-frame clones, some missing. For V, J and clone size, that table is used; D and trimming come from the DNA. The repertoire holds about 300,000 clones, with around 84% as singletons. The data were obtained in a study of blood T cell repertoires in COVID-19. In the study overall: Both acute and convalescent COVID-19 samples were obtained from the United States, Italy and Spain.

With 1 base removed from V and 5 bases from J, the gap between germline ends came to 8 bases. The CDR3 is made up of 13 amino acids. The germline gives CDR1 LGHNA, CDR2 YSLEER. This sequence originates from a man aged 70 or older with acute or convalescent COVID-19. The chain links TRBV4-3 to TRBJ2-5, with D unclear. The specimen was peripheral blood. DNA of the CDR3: TGCGCCAGCAGCCAAGCTCAGTGGGAGACCCAGTACTTC. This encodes CASSQAQWETQYF.